This T cell receptor beta chain was identified during a study of graft-versus-host responses after intestinal transplantation. The data were produced by immunoSEQ multiplex PCR, yet TCRdb's version contains in-frame clones alone and is incomplete. Of approximately 5,000 clones in the sample, 65% to 90% are singletons; the top ten hold about a tenth. Intraepithelial and lamina propria lymphocytes were isolated from graft specimens. This clone was seen a single time. V lost 2 bases and J lost 7; bases outside the gene matches: 7. Per germline, CDR1 SEHNR and CDR2 FQNEAQ (reference sequence). The CDR3 is 15 residues long.

The chain couples TRBV7-9 to TRBJ1-4; TRBD1 matches 7 bases. The TCR originated in a human patient who received an intestinal transplant, so some T cells may come from the graft donor. The sequences come from ileum tissue, collected 156 days after intestinal transplant. CDR3 amino acids: CASSLRLGQSEKLFF. Here the CDR3 DNA reads TGTGCCAGCAGCTTAAGGTTGGGACAGAGTGAAAAACTGTTTTTT.